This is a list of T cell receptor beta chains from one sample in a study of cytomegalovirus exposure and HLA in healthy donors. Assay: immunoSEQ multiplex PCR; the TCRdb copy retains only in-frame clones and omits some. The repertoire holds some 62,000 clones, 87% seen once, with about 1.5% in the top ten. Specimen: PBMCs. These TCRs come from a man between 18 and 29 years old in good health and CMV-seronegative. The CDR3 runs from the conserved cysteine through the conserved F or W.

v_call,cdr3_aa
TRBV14,CASSQAPGQGVGEAFF
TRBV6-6,CASTPTGEEPQHF
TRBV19,CASSRGQTTEAFF
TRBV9,CASSVQGQLVDEQYF
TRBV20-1,CSAVGGWGYTF
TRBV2,CASSEEAGINQPQHF
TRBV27,CASSLGQWGEKLFF
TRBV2,CASSDSYGVIHTEAFF
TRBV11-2,CASSSSGGRTEAFF
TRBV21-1,CASSLWDFKDEKLFF
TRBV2,CASSEGLAGTYEQYF
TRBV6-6,CASSNSQENTF
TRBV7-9,CASSLGQGATNEKLFF
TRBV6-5,CASTRGGEAFF
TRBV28,CASSPGLLKETQYF
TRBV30,CAWNLAGGNTIYF
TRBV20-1,CSDREGYGYTF
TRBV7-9,CASTETSGVGEQFF
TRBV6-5,CASSYRRGEKLFF
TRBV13,CASSNRQGGGNEQFF
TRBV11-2,CASSSFGGANTGELFF
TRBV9,CASSATNEGEKLFF
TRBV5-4,CASSLASGALYEQYF
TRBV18,CASSPETGGGEQYF
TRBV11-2,CASSLGGRGITF
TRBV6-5,CASSYSRPGGKPQHF
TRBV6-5,CASRPDRGGEQYF
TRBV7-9,CASSPSLEYGYTF
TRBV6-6,CASSLELMNTEAFF
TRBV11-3,CASSRGQNGGYTF
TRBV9,CASSVTGTNYGYTF
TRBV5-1,CASSSETGTTEAFF
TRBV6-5,CASSWASNQPQHF
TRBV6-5,CASSSRQGESERPLHF
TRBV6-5,CASSLRGGGGYTF
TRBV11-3,CASSLEGREQFF
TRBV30,CAYSDRVETQYF
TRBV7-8,CASRRTDNEKLFF
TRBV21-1,CASSKEWKKGQPRNSPLHF
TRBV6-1,CASRGDTFYEQYF
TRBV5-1,CASSRGQGGNGYTF
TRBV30,CAWLNRYSYEQYF
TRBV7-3,CASSPKPPPLAEAFF
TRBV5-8,CASSPGEPSPLHF
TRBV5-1,CASSLRSMTGGTQETQYF
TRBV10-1,CASSESRGGREETQYF
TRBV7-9,CASSPRQGNYGYTF
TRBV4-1,CASSQTTGGNYGYTF
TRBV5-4,CASSNTPGLADNEQFF
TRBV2,CASSEERGNSPLHF